The 3 T cell receptor beta chains below all came from one sample that was sequenced in a study of cytomegalovirus exposure and HLA in healthy donors. PCR primers comprised 60 Vbeta and 13 Jbeta primers. Profiled with immunoSEQ multiplex PCR; TCRdb holds only in-frame clones, not every one. The sample gives about 69,000 clones, approximately 70% of which show up once; 12% to 15% is in the top ten. Specimen: PBMCs. The receptors stem from a male donor in good health and CMV-seropositive.

The chain employs TRBV10-3 and TRBJ1-6, with 10 bases aligning to TRBD1. The CDR3 is 16 residues long. From germline, CDR1 is ENHRY and CDR2 SYGVKD. V lost 6 bases and J lost 3; bases outside the gene matches: 5. The CDR3 reads CAISPGQGFYNSPLHF. CDR3 sequence (DNA): TGTGCCATCAGCCCGGGACAGGGGTTCTATAATTCACCCCTCCACTTT.

This clone was seen more than once but under ten times. The chain has TRBV6-5 and TRBJ1-2; D is ambiguous. CDR1 MNHEY and CDR2 SVGAGI come from the germline V gene. There are 15 residues in the CDR3. The V and J ends lost 0 bases and 8 bases respectively, with 16 bases between them. In nucleotides, the CDR3 is TGTGCCAGCAGTTACTCCACCACCGGGGTAGTCGGCTACACCTTC. Translating it yields CASSYSTTGVVGYTF.

The chain couples TRBV29-1 to TRBJ2-3; D might be TRBD2 (5 bases). The V gene's germline CDR1 is SQVTM and CDR2 ANQGSEA. The CDR3 extends over 13 amino acids. The germline V and J ends were trimmed by 4 bases and 9 bases, with 17 bases remaining between them. This chain's CDR3 is CSVGPNSSGTQYF. The CDR3 nucleotides are TGCAGCGTTGGTCCCAATTCTTCGGGAACGCAGTATTTT.